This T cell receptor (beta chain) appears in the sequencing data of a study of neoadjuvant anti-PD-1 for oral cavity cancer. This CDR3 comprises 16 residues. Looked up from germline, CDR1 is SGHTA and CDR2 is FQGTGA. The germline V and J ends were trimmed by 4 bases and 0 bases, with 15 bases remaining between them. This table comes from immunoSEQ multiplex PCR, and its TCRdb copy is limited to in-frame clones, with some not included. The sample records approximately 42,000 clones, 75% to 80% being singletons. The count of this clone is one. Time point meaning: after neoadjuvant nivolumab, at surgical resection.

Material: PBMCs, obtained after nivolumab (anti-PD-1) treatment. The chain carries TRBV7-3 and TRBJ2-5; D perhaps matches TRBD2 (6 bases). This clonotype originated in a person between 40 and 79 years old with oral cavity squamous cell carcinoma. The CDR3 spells CASSSIGGADQETQYF. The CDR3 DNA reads TGTGCCAGCAGCTCAATCGGAGGGGCCGACCAAGAGACCCAGTACTTC.